A selection of T cell receptor beta chains follows, all from one sample in a study of T cell repertoires in cytomegalovirus infection. TCRdb processed the reads anew with MiXCR; each CDR3 protein has one entry. Of approximately 750,000 distinct CDR3 sequences listed, about a third are singletons. The sample was PBMCs. All receptors come from a human donor in good health (CMV status not recorded). Some clones in this sample may be carry-over from other donors' samples. The CDR3 runs from the conserved cysteine through the conserved F or W. The order of the fields is clone size, J gene, V gene, D gene, CDR3 protein, CDR3 DNA. A D gene is named only where the DNA matches it firmly. Clone size is shown for a subset of rows, as once, few, many or a class of expanded clone.

clone size: few
J gene: TRBJ2-2
V gene: TRBV15
D gene: TRBD1
CDR3 protein: CATSRHRDRRAGELFF
CDR3 DNA: TGTGCCACCAGCAGACACCGGGACAGGCGTGCCGGGGAGCTGTTTTTT

clone size: .
J gene: TRBJ2-6
V gene: TRBV7-2
D gene: .
CDR3 protein: CASSQKRVPGANVLTF
CDR3 DNA: TGTGCCAGCAGCCAGAAGAGGGTCCCTGGGGCCAACGTCCTGACTTTC

clone size: .
J gene: TRBJ2-3
V gene: TRBV10-3
D gene: TRBD2
CDR3 protein: CAISDYSGGHTDTQYF
CDR3 DNA: TGTGCCATCAGTGATTACAGCGGGGGGCACACAGATACGCAGTATTTT

clone size: .
J gene: TRBJ2-7
V gene: TRBV28
D gene: .
CDR3 protein: CASSFWGRDYEQYF
CDR3 DNA: TGTGCCAGCAGTTTCTGGGGCAGAGATTACGAGCAGTACTTC

clone size: .
J gene: TRBJ1-5
V gene: TRBV4-2
D gene: TRBD1
CDR3 protein: CASSQGPDPGQAPNQPQHF
CDR3 DNA: TGTGCCAGCAGCCAAGGACCCGATCCAGGACAGGCTCCAAATCAGCCCCAGCATTTT

clone size: .
J gene: TRBJ1-2
V gene: TRBV7-2
D gene: .
CDR3 protein: CASSPAGVLYGYTF
CDR3 DNA: TGTGCCAGCAGCCCCGCGGGGGTGCTCTATGGCTACACCTTC

clone size: few
J gene: TRBJ2-5
V gene: TRBV29-1
D gene: TRBD2
CDR3 protein: CSVGEGTETQYF
CDR3 DNA: TGCAGCGTTGGGGAGGGGACAGAGACCCAGTACTTC

clone size: .
J gene: TRBJ1-2
V gene: TRBV7-6
D gene: TRBD1
CDR3 protein: CASSPDRDLGYTF
CDR3 DNA: TGTGCCAGCAGTCCGGACAGGGACTTAGGCTACACCTTC

clone size: few
J gene: TRBJ2-3
V gene: TRBV7-9
D gene: TRBD1
CDR3 protein: CASSNGQGEIDTQYF
CDR3 DNA: TGTGCCAGCAGCAACGGACAGGGGGAAATAGATACGCAGTATTTT

clone size: few
J gene: TRBJ1-1
V gene: TRBV5-1
D gene: .
CDR3 protein: CASSEGGRDTEAFF
CDR3 DNA: TGCGCCAGCAGCGAGGGTGGGAGAGACACTGAAGCTTTCTTT

clone size: .
J gene: TRBJ2-3
V gene: TRBV14
D gene: .
CDR3 protein: CASSQDRGGYTQYF
CDR3 DNA: TGTGCCAGCAGCCAAGACCGGGGAGGCTATACGCAGTATTTT

clone size: few
J gene: TRBJ2-3
V gene: TRBV12-3/TRBV12-4
D gene: TRBD1
CDR3 protein: CASRMTGGTDTQYF
CDR3 DNA: TGTGCCAGCAGGATGACAGGGGGCACAGATACGCAGTATTTT

clone size: few
J gene: TRBJ2-1
V gene: TRBV27
D gene: TRBD2
CDR3 protein: CASSSLLAGGSSSYNEQFF
CDR3 DNA: TGTGCCAGCAGTTCCTTACTAGCGGGAGGTAGCAGCTCCTACAATGAGCAGTTCTTC

clone size: few
J gene: TRBJ1-5
V gene: TRBV27
D gene: .
CDR3 protein: CASGKPGSLGDQPQHF
CDR3 DNA: TGTGCCAGCGGAAAGCCCGGGTCTCTGGGTGATCAGCCCCAGCATTTT

clone size: few
J gene: TRBJ1-1
V gene: TRBV25-1
D gene: .
CDR3 protein: CASSDRTTMNTEAFF
CDR3 DNA: TGTGCCAGCAGTGATAGGACAACAATGAACACTGAAGCTTTCTTT

clone size: .
J gene: TRBJ2-5
V gene: TRBV7-8
D gene: .
CDR3 protein: CASSFHYQETQYF
CDR3 DNA: TGTGCCAGCAGCTTCCACTACCAAGAGACCCAGTACTTC

clone size: few
J gene: TRBJ2-7
V gene: TRBV28
D gene: TRBD2
CDR3 protein: CASVRGGNSYEQYF
CDR3 DNA: TGTGCCAGCGTTCGGGGGGGGAATTCCTACGAGCAGTACTTC

clone size: .
J gene: TRBJ2-7
V gene: TRBV12-3/TRBV12-4
D gene: TRBD2
CDR3 protein: CASSSPSGSDYEQYF
CDR3 DNA: TGTGCCAGCAGTTCTCCTAGCGGGAGTGACTACGAGCAGTACTTC

clone size: .
J gene: TRBJ1-4
V gene: TRBV19
D gene: .
CDR3 protein: CATTGAGNEKLFF
CDR3 DNA: TGTGCCACAACAGGCGCGGGGAATGAAAAACTGTTTTTT

clone size: few
J gene: TRBJ1-6
V gene: TRBV28
D gene: TRBD1
CDR3 protein: CASSFGGWQGDNSPLHF
CDR3 DNA: TGTGCCAGCAGTTTCGGCGGTTGGCAGGGGGATAATTCACCCCTCCACTTT

clone size: many
J gene: TRBJ2-1
V gene: TRBV12-3/TRBV12-4
D gene: TRBD2
CDR3 protein: CASSLAGGPGAYNEQFF
CDR3 DNA: TGTGCCAGCAGTTTAGCGGGAGGGCCAGGAGCATACAATGAGCAGTTCTTC

clone size: .
J gene: TRBJ1-1
V gene: TRBV19
D gene: .
CDR3 protein: CATTHVGSTEAFF
CDR3 DNA: TGTGCCACCACACATGTGGGGAGCACTGAAGCTTTCTTT

clone size: .
J gene: TRBJ1-5
V gene: TRBV18
D gene: .
CDR3 protein: CASSPPSTGPLSNQPQHF
CDR3 DNA: TGTGCCAGCTCACCACCCAGTACAGGGCCTCTTAGCAATCAGCCCCAGCATTTT

clone size: .
J gene: TRBJ1-5
V gene: TRBV12-3/TRBV12-4
D gene: .
CDR3 protein: CASSLATVTNQPRHF
CDR3 DNA: TGTGCCAGCAGTTTAGCGACAGTCACCAATCAGCCCCGGCATTTT

clone size: few
J gene: TRBJ2-7
V gene: TRBV28
D gene: .
CDR3 protein: CASSLYSTGSTYEQYF
CDR3 DNA: TGTGCCAGCAGTTTGTACAGTACTGGCTCGACCTACGAGCAGTACTTC

clone size: few
J gene: TRBJ1-1
V gene: TRBV7-6
D gene: TRBD1
CDR3 protein: CASSSLNRGVTEAFF
CDR3 DNA: TGTGCCAGCAGCTCCCTTAACAGGGGGGTCACTGAAGCTTTCTTT

clone size: .
J gene: TRBJ2-2
V gene: TRBV2
D gene: TRBD2
CDR3 protein: CASSGSPSGGIVTGELFF
CDR3 DNA: TGTGCCAGCAGTGGGTCTCCTAGCGGGGGGATAGTTACCGGGGAGCTGTTTTTT

clone size: .
J gene: TRBJ1-6
V gene: TRBV19
D gene: TRBD1
CDR3 protein: CASSDRDRGLSRNSPLHF
CDR3 DNA: TGTGCCAGTAGCGACCGGGACAGGGGGCTCTCTCGGAATTCACCCCTCCACTTT

clone size: few
J gene: TRBJ1-5
V gene: TRBV7-9
D gene: .
CDR3 protein: CASSLEGGINQPQHF
CDR3 DNA: TGTGCCAGCAGCTTAGAGGGGGGAATAAATCAGCCCCAGCATTTT

clone size: .
J gene: TRBJ2-2
V gene: TRBV28
D gene: .
CDR3 protein: CASSFMGGTPGTGELFF
CDR3 DNA: TGTGCCAGCAGTTTCATGGGCGGGACGCCGGGCACCGGGGAGCTGTTTTTT

clone size: .
J gene: TRBJ1-3
V gene: TRBV7-9
D gene: TRBD1
CDR3 protein: CASSPLRGKGNTISF
CDR3 DNA: TGTGCCAGCAGCCCGCTCAGGGGGAAAGGAAACACCATATCTTTT

clone size: few
J gene: TRBJ1-1
V gene: TRBV19
D gene: TRBD1
CDR3 protein: CATRDRGLGAFF
CDR3 DNA: TGTGCCACCCGGGACAGGGGGCTAGGGGCTTTCTTT

clone size: few
J gene: TRBJ1-4
V gene: TRBV29-1
D gene: .
CDR3 protein: CSVGGLKGEKLFF
CDR3 DNA: TGCAGCGTGGGCGGGCTTAAGGGTGAAAAACTGTTTTTT

clone size: many
J gene: TRBJ1-1
V gene: TRBV7-2
D gene: .
CDR3 protein: CASSLQVLNTEAFF
CDR3 DNA: TGTGCCAGCAGCTTACAAGTCCTGAACACTGAAGCTTTCTTT

clone size: .
J gene: TRBJ2-7
V gene: TRBV7-2
D gene: TRBD1
CDR3 protein: CASSSPGLLQGARYYEQYF
CDR3 DNA: TGTGCCAGCAGCTCCCCTGGCCTTCTACAGGGGGCGCGATACTACGAGCAGTACTTC

clone size: .
J gene: TRBJ1-6
V gene: TRBV6-1
D gene: .
CDR3 protein: CASRLKGANSPLHF
CDR3 DNA: TGTGCCAGCAGACTTAAAGGGGCTAATTCACCCCTCCACTTT

clone size: .
J gene: TRBJ1-2
V gene: TRBV19
D gene: TRBD1
CDR3 protein: CASSILDRGGYTF
CDR3 DNA: TGTGCCAGTAGTATTTTGGACAGGGGCGGCTACACCTTC

clone size: .
J gene: TRBJ2-1
V gene: TRBV24-1
D gene: TRBD1
CDR3 protein: CATSDQDRVHNEQFF
CDR3 DNA: TGTGCCACCAGTGATCAGGACAGGGTCCACAATGAGCAGTTCTTC

clone size: .
J gene: TRBJ1-6
V gene: TRBV19
D gene: .
CDR3 protein: CASRGPGEGNSPLNF
CDR3 DNA: TGTGCCAGTAGAGGTCCGGGAGAGGGAAATTCACCCCTAAACTTT

clone size: .
J gene: TRBJ2-2
V gene: TRBV2
D gene: TRBD2
CDR3 protein: CASSVGAGAGTGELFF
CDR3 DNA: TGTGCCAGCAGTGTTGGAGCGGGAGCAGGGACCGGGGAGCTGTTTTTT

clone size: .
J gene: TRBJ2-2
V gene: TRBV19
D gene: .
CDR3 protein: CASSISTFTGELFF
CDR3 DNA: TGTGCCAGTAGTATCTCGACATTCACCGGGGAGCTGTTTTTT

clone size: many
J gene: TRBJ2-6
V gene: TRBV7-3
D gene: .
CDR3 protein: CASSLMPRGYSGANVLTF
CDR3 DNA: TGTGCCAGCAGCTTAATGCCTCGGGGGTACTCTGGGGCCAACGTCCTGACTTTC

clone size: few
J gene: TRBJ2-7
V gene: TRBV19
D gene: .
CDR3 protein: CASREGERSAEQYF
CDR3 DNA: TGTGCCAGTAGGGAAGGGGAGCGGTCTGCAGAGCAGTACTTC

clone size: .
J gene: TRBJ1-4
V gene: TRBV20-1
D gene: .
CDR3 protein: CSARDRGHEKLFF
CDR3 DNA: TGCAGTGCTAGAGACAGGGGTCATGAAAAACTGTTTTTT

clone size: once
J gene: TRBJ1-1
V gene: TRBV5-4
D gene: .
CDR3 protein: CASSKPNMNTEAFF
CDR3 DNA: TGTGCCAGCAGCAAACCGAATATGAACACTGAAGCTTTCTTT

clone size: .
J gene: TRBJ2-3
V gene: TRBV28
D gene: TRBD2
CDR3 protein: CARSLTSGRSDTPYF
CDR3 DNA: TGTGCCAGAAGTTTGACTAGCGGGAGGTCAGATACGCCGTATTTT

clone size: .
J gene: TRBJ2-7
V gene: TRBV4-1
D gene: .
CDR3 protein: CSSSQDGALLGEQYF
CDR3 DNA: TGCTCCAGCAGCCAAGATGGGGCACTGCTTGGCGAGCAGTACTTC

clone size: many
J gene: TRBJ2-7
V gene: TRBV14
D gene: .
CDR3 protein: CASSPHHYEQYF
CDR3 DNA: TGTGCCAGCAGCCCCCACCACTACGAGCAGTACTTC

clone size: few
J gene: TRBJ2-1
V gene: TRBV27
D gene: TRBD1
CDR3 protein: CASRDRDRGLLSYNEQFF
CDR3 DNA: TGTGCCAGCAGAGACCGGGACAGGGGGCTTCTTTCCTACAATGAGCAGTTCTTC